The clone carrying this T cell receptor (beta chain) has ten or more counts. Via MiXCR, TCRdb re-called the RT-PCR reads, giving one row per CDR3 protein. The sample consists of approximately 720,000 distinct CDR3 sequences, 13% to 15% of them appearing once. This CDR3 has 16 amino acids. V lost 8 bases and J 4 bases, leaving 22 bases between the germline ends. The germline CDR1 and CDR2 sequences are ENHRY and SYGVKD. The chain couples TRBV10-3 to TRBJ2-3, with D unclear. The receptor was derived from a female donor in good health, serving as a healthy control. Material: memory CD4+ T cells from blood. In DNA, the CDR3 is TGTGCCATCGCGGCGGTGGAGCTAACGAGCGCAGATACGCAGTATTTT. Translated: CAIAAVELTSADTQYF.